What follows are 14 T cell receptor beta chains derived from one specimen sequenced in a study of T cell clonotyping in hematopoietic cell transplantation. Produced via immunoSEQ multiplex PCR; TCRdb's table is partial and in-frame only. The sample yields some 15,000 clones, around 90% seen once. Sequenced material: peripheral blood mononuclear cells. The receptors derive from a man in his forties or fifties in good health. Some clones in this sample may be carry-over from other donors' samples.

The chain is built from TRBV6-5 and TRBJ1-2, with D tentatively TRBD1 (6 bases). The CDR3 has 13 residues. V was trimmed by 5 bases and J by 4 bases, leaving 11 bases between them. Germline lookup yields CDR1 MNHEY and CDR2 SVGAGI. CDR3 nucleotide sequence: TGTGCCAGCAGTCAACGGACAGTCTATGGCTACACCTTC. Amino acids: CASSQRTVYGYTF.

The J gene is TRBJ1-4, the V gene TRBV7-2, with a tentative D call TRBD1 (6 bases). V lost 4 bases and J lost 4, with 10 bases in between. The CDR3 consists of 14 residues. Germline CDR1 and CDR2: SGHTA and FQGNSA. The CDR3 sequence: CASSSTGNNEKLFF. CDR3 in DNA: TGTGCCAGCAGCTCGACAGGAAATAATGAAAAACTGTTTTTT.

The gene calls are TRBV28 and TRBJ1-6; D may be TRBD1 (5 bases). Trimming cost V 6 bases and J 6 bases, with 12 bases left between them. In germline, CDR1 is MDHEN, CDR2 SYDVKM. The CDR3 extends over 14 amino acids. Here the CDR3 reads CASSLRQFNSPLHF. DNA of the CDR3: TGTGCCAGCAGCCTACGACAGTTTAATTCACCCCTCCACTTT.

The chain couples TRBV6-1 to TRBJ2-7; TRBD1 is a possible D gene (6 bases). V was pared by 8 bases and J by 3 bases, with 11 bases between. Germline V gene lookup returns CDR1 MNHNS and CDR2 SASEGT. The CDR3 totals 12 residues. CDR3 coding DNA: TGTGCCAGCGGACAGACTAACTACGAGCAGTACTTC. Translation: CASGQTNYEQYF.

This clone occurred once. The rearrangement joins TRBV28 to TRBJ1-2; perhaps TRBD1 as D (5 bases). The CDR3 has 14 residues. Germline V CDR1 and CDR2: MDHEN, SYDVKM. V was pared by 6 bases and J by 5 bases, with 16 bases between. This CDR3 is CASRSGVGPYGYTF. In DNA, the CDR3 is TGTGCCAGCAGAAGTGGGGTGGGACCGTATGGCTACACCTTC.

This chain uses TRBV28 with TRBJ1-2; 7 bases fit TRBD1. The junction had 3 bases not matched to a gene; V was cut back by 6 bases and J by 2 bases. Germline V CDR1 and CDR2: MDHEN, SYDVKM. This CDR3 region has 13 residues. The CDR3 nucleotides read TGTGCCAGCAGGCGACAGGGCAACTATGGCTACACCTTC. This encodes CASRRQGNYGYTF.

The rearrangement joins TRBV4-1 to TRBJ1-5; 8 positions agree with TRBD1. This CDR3 is 14 amino acids long. J gave up 5 bases and V 5 bases, and 5 bases lay outside the gene matches. Germline CDR1 and CDR2: MGHRA and YSYEKL. CDR3: CASSVGTGDQPQHF. For the CDR3, the DNA is TGCGCCAGCAGCGTAGGGACAGGCGATCAGCCCCAGCATTTT.

This sequence joins TRBV30 and TRBJ1-1, with 7 bases identical to TRBD1. CDR1 is GTSNPN and CDR2 is SVGIG in the germline V gene (reference sequence). J was trimmed by 1 base and V by 6 bases; bases with no gene match: 11. The CDR3 consists of 15 residues. This CDR3 is CACTYVGQTNTEAFF. The DNA of the CDR3 is TGTGCCTGTACCTATGTGGGACAGACGAACACTGAAGCTTTCTTT. The variable domain in full, with the rest retrieved from reference TRBV30 and TRBJ1-1, is SQTIHQWPATLVQPVGSPLSLECTVEGTSNPNLYWYRQAAGRGLQLLFYSVGIGQISSEVPQNLSASRPQDRQFILSSKKLLLSDSGFYLCACTYVGQTNTEAFFGQGTRLTVV.

The V and J genes are TRBV28 and TRBJ1-6, with 8 bases that match TRBD1. The germline CDR1 and CDR2 sequences are MDHEN and SYDVKM. This CDR3 has 16 amino acids. Germline trimming cut 3 bases from V and 7 bases from J; bases unmatched to any gene: 8. DNA for the CDR3: TGTGCCAGCAGTTTCTCCCAGGGGGCTGGGAATTCACCCCTCCACTTT. The encoded protein is CASSFSQGAGNSPLHF.

The chain combines TRBV7-6 with TRBJ1-1; tentative D call: TRBD1 (6 bases). The CDR3 totals 16 residues. The V gene's germline CDR1 is SGHVS and CDR2 FNYEAQ. V dropped 1 base and J dropped 6 bases, with 18 bases sitting between them. Here the CDR3 reads CASSLGYRARGSEAFF. The CDR3 DNA is TGTGCCAGCAGCTTAGGCTACAGGGCCCGGGGATCTGAAGCTTTCTTT.

V gene TRBV29-1 combines with J gene TRBJ2-7; D gene ambiguous. Germline lookup yields CDR1 SQVTM and CDR2 ANQGSEA. This CDR3 is 11 amino acids long. V was trimmed by 5 bases and J by 5 bases, leaving 10 bases between them. CDR3: CSVIFPNEQYF. In DNA, the CDR3 is TGCAGCGTTATATTTCCCAACGAGCAGTACTTC.

The chain combines TRBV9 with TRBJ1-5, with unresolved D. CDR1 and CDR2 from the germline V gene are SGDLS and YYNGEE. Trimming shortened V by 0 bases and J by 5 bases, and 6 bases separated the two germline ends. The CDR3 extends over 13 amino acids. The CDR3 region is CASSVDTDQPQHF. The CDR3 bases are TGTGCCAGCAGCGTAGATACGGATCAGCCCCAGCATTTT.

The chain has TRBV19 and TRBJ2-3, with a weak D call TRBD1 (6 bases). Per germline, CDR1 LNHDA and CDR2 SQIVND (reference sequence). The V gene lost 1 base and the J gene lost 5 bases, with 13 bases spanning the gap. CDR3 length: 15 amino acids. CDR3 region: CASSIGAGAGDTQYF. DNA for the CDR3: TGTGCCAGTAGTATAGGCGCAGGGGCGGGAGATACGCAGTATTTT.

The rearrangement links TRBV6-1 to TRBJ1-5; the D gene is possibly TRBD1 (6 bases). Trimming took 8 bases from V and 3 from J, leaving 17 bases between them. The CDR3 consists of 15 residues. The germline CDR1 and CDR2 sequences are MNHNS and SASEGT. The CDR3 bases are TGTGCCAGCCTTCAGACAGGTGGATTCAATCAGCCCCAGCATTTT. It specifies CASLQTGGFNQPQHF.